What follows are 12 T cell receptor beta chains derived from one specimen sequenced in a study of cytomegalovirus exposure and HLA in healthy donors. Primers: 60 Vbeta forward and 13 Jbeta reverse. This table comes from immunoSEQ multiplex PCR, and its TCRdb copy is limited to in-frame clones, with some not included. The sample holds roughly 76,000 clones; around three quarters are singletons and the top ten take roughly 2.5%. Sequences were obtained from PBMCs. Receptors originate from a man aged 25 to 45 in good health and CMV-seronegative.

The V call is TRBV28, the J call TRBJ1-2; a weak D match, TRBD1 (6 bases). From germline, CDR1 is MDHEN and CDR2 SYDVKM. The V end was cut by 6 bases, the J end by 8 bases, with 13 bases between. This CDR3 spans 12 amino acids. The CDR3: CASSPTGRGYTF. For the CDR3, the DNA is TGTGCCAGCAGCCCGACAGGCAGGGGCTACACCTTC.

The CDR3 spells CASGLQGTPAEAFF. The CDR3 DNA follows: TGTGCTAGTGGTTTGCAGGGTACCCCGGCTGAAGCTTTCTTT. The chain joins TRBV12-5 to TRBJ1-1, with D possibly matching TRBD1 (5 bases). V was clipped by 2 bases and J by 6 bases, with 13 bases between them. This CDR3 comprises 14 residues. The germline gives CDR1 LGHNT, CDR2 FRNRAP.

The chain employs TRBV7-9 and TRBJ1-2; D not certain. The CDR3 is 14 amino acids. The ends were cut back, 5 bases at V and 4 bases at J, with 14 bases in the middle. Germline CDR1 and CDR2: SEHNR and FQNEAQ (reference sequence). As DNA, the CDR3 is TGTGCCAGCAGCCTGACTACATCGAGCTATGGCTACACCTTC. It encodes CASSLTTSSYGYTF.

The chain employs TRBV18 and TRBJ2-5; TRBD1 is a possible D gene (5 bases). In germline, CDR1 is KGHSH, CDR2 LQKENI. Trimming stripped 1 base from V and 10 bases from J, with 10 bases between. This CDR3 comprises 12 residues. CDR3 in DNA: TGTGCCAGCTCACCACAGGGGAAGGGCCAGTACTTC. Translated: CASSPQGKGQYF.

The V and J genes are TRBV19 and TRBJ1-1; maybe TRBD1 (5 bases). V lost 8 bases, J lost 10 bases, and 17 bases lay in between. CDR1 and CDR2 (germline): LNHDA, SQIVND (reference sequence). The length of the CDR3 is 12 residues. The CDR3 sequence is CASFSRGARAFF. The CDR3 bases are TGTGCCAGTTTTTCCCGTGGGGCTAGAGCTTTCTTT.

J is TRBJ2-1 and V is TRBV6-5; D is possibly TRBD1 (6 bases). Germline values: CDR1 MNHEY, CDR2 SVGAGI. Trimming took 4 bases from V and 3 from J, leaving 13 bases between them. The CDR3 runs to 15 residues. Written as DNA, the CDR3 is TGTGCCAGCAGTTTAAAAACAGGGCTCTACAATGAGCAGTTCTTC. Encoded protein: CASSLKTGLYNEQFF.

The chain has TRBV30 and TRBJ2-7, with D uncertain. V gave up 0 bases and J gave up 7 bases, with 19 bases separating them. The CDR3 sequence is 15 residues long. Per the germline V gene, CDR1 is GTSNPN and CDR2 is SVGIG (reference sequence). CDR3 bases: TGTGCCTGGAGTGTTTCGATCGGCAGCACTAAGGAGCAGTACTTC. Its protein product is CAWSVSIGSTKEQYF.

A remark on this clone: This same CDR3 is encoded by further DNA sequences in the sample. The gene calls are TRBV7-2 and TRBJ2-5; D gene uncertain. The CDR3 is 11 amino acids. V lost 5 bases and J lost 4, with 5 bases in between. Germline lookup yields CDR1 SGHTA and CDR2 FQGNSA. The CDR3 sequence is CASSPRETQYF. In DNA, the CDR3 is TGTGCCAGCAGCCCTAGAGAGACCCAGTACTTC.

J is TRBJ2-7 and V is TRBV14; D is ambiguous. V lost 4 bases, J lost 3 bases, and 4 bases lay in between. Per germline, CDR1 SGHDN and CDR2 FVKESK. The CDR3 consists of 11 residues. The CDR3, as DNA: TGTGCCAGCAGCCCGGGCTACGAGCAGTACTTC. Protein: CASSPGYEQYF.

The genes are TRBV6-6 and TRBJ1-5, with TRBD1 matching 8 bases. With V trimmed by 4 bases and J by 4 bases, 9 bases remained unmatched. The germline gives CDR1 MNHNY, CDR2 SVGAGI (reference sequence). The CDR3 covers 16 residues. CDR3 DNA sequence: TGTGCCAGCAGTTTTCCCCGACAGGGGAGGAATCAGCCCCAGCATTTT. This gives the protein CASSFPRQGRNQPQHF.

V and J are TRBV10-3 and TRBJ2-1; perhaps TRBD2 as D (5 bases). Germline CDR1 reads ENHRY; CDR2 reads SYGVKD. The CDR3 has 12 amino acids. The V end was cut by 0 bases, the J end by 13 bases, with 10 bases between. The CDR3 loop is CAISESLANQFF. CDR3 DNA sequence: TGTGCCATCAGTGAGTCCCTAGCTAACCAGTTCTTC.

The chain is built from TRBV30 and TRBJ2-7; D possibly corresponds to TRBD1 (6 bases). The ends were cut back, 5 bases at V and 4 bases at J, with 18 bases in the middle. Germline V gives CDR1 GTSNPN, CDR2 SVGIG (reference sequence). The CDR3 extends over 14 amino acids. CDR3: CAWDTRTDSYEQYF. CDR3 DNA: TGTGCCTGGGATACCCGGACAGATTCTTACGAGCAGTACTTC.